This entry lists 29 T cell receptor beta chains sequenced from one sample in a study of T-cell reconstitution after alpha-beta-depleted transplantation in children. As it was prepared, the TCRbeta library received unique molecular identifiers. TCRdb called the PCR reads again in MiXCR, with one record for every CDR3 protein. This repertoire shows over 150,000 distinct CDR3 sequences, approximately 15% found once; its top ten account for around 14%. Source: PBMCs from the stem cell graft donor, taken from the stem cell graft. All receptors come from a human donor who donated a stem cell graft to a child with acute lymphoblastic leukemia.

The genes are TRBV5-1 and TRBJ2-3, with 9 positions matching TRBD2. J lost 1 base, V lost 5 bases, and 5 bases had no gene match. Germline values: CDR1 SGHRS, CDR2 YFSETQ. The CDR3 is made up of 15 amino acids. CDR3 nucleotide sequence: TGCGCCAGCAGAGACCCTAGCGGGGGCACAGATACGCAGTATTTT. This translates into CASRDPSGGTDTQYF.

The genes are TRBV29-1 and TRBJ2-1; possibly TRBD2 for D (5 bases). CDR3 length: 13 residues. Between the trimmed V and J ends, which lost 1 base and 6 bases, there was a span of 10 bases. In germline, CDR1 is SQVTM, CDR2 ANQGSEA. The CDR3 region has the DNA TGCAGCGTTGAAGGGGGAGACCTCAATGAGCAGTTCTTC. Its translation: CSVEGGDLNEQFF.

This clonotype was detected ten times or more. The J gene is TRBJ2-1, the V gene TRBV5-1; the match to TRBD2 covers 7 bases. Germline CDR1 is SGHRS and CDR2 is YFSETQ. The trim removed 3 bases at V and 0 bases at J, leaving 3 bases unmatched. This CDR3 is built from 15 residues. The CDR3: CASSSSGISYNEQFF. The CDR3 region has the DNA TGCGCCAGCAGCTCTAGCGGAATCTCCTACAATGAGCAGTTCTTC.

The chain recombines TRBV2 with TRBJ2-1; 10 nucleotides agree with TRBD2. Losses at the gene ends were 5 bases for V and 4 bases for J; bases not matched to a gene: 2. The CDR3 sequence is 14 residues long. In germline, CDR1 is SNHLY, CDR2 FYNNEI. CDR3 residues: CASSTSGEYNEQFF. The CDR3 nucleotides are TGTGCCAGCAGTACTAGCGGGGAATACAATGAGCAGTTCTTC. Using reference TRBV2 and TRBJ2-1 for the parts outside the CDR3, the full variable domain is EPEVTQTPSHQVTQMGQEVILRCVPISNHLYFYWYRQILGQKVEFLVSFYNNEISEKSEIFDDQFSVERPDGSNFTLKIRSTKLEDSAMYFCASSTSGEYNEQFFGPGTRLTVL.

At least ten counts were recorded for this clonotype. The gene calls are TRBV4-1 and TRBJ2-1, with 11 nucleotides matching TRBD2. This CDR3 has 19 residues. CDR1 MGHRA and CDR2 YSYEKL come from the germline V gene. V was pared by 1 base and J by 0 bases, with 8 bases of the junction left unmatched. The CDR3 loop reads CASSQAPTSGESSYNEQFF. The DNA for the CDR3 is TGCGCCAGCAGCCAAGCCCCGACTAGCGGGGAGAGCTCCTACAATGAGCAGTTCTTC.

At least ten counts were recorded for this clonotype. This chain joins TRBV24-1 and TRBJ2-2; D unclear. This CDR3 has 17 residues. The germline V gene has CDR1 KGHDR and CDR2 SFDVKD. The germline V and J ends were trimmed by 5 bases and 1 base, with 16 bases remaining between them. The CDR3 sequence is CATSARGTGLNTGELFF. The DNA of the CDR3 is TGTGCCACCAGTGCCCGAGGAACCGGTTTGAACACCGGGGAGCTGTTTTTT.

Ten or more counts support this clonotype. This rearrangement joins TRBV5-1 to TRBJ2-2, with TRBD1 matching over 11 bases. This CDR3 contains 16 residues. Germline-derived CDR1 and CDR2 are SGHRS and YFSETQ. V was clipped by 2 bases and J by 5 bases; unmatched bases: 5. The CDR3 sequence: CASSFGTGGKTGELFF. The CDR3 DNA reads TGCGCCAGCAGCTTCGGGACAGGGGGAAAAACCGGGGAGCTGTTTTTT.

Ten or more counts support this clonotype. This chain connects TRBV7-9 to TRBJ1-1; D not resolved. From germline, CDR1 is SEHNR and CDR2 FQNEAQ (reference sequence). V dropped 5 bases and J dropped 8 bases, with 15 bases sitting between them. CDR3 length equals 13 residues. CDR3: CASSTLTRQEAFF. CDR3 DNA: TGTGCCAGCAGCACCTTGACAAGACAAGAAGCTTTCTTT.

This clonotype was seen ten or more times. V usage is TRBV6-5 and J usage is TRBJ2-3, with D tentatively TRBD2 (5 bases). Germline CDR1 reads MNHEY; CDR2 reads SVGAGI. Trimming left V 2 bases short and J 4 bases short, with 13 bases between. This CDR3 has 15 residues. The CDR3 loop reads CASSYARAIADTQYF. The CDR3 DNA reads TGTGCCAGCAGTTACGCGAGGGCTATCGCAGATACGCAGTATTTT.

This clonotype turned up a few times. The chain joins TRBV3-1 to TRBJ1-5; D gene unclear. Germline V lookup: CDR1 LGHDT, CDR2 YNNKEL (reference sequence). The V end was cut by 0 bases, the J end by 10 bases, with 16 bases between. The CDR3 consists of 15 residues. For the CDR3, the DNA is TGTGCCAGCAGCCAAGACCCAGGCTTAATGGCCCCCCAGCATTTT. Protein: CASSQDPGLMAPQHF.

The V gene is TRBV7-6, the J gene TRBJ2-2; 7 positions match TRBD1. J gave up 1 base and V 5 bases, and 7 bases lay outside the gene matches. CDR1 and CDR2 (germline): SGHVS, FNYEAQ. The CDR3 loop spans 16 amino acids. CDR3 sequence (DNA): TGTGCCAGCAGCAAGTCCGGGACAGTGAACACCGGGGAGCTGTTTTTT. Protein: CASSKSGTVNTGELFF.

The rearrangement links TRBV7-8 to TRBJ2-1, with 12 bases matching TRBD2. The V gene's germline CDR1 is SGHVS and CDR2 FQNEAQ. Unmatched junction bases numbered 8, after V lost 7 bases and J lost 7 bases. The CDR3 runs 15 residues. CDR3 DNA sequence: TGTGCCAGCAACCGACTAGCGGGAGTCGGAAATGAGCAGTTCTTC. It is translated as CASNRLAGVGNEQFF.

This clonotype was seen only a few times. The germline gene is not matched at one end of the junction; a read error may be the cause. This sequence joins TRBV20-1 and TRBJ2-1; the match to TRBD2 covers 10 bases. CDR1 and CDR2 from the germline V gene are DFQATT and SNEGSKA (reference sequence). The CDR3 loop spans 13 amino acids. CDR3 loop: CSAKPSQVGTSVF. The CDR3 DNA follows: TGCAGTGCTAAACCTAGCCAGGTTGGGACTAGCGTCTTC.

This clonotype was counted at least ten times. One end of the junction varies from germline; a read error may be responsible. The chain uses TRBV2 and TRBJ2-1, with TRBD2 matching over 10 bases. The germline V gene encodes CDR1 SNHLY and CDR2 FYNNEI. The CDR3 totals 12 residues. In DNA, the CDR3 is TGTGCCAGCAGCTCCGGGACTAGCGCGCGCTCCTTC. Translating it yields CASSSGTSARSF.

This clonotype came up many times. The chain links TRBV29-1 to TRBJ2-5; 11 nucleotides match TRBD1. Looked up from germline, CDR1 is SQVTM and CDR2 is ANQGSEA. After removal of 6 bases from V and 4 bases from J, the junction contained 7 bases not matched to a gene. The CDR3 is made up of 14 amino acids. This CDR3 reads CSVISGTGGETQYF. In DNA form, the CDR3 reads TGCAGCGTCATCTCCGGGACAGGGGGAGAGACCCAGTACTTC.

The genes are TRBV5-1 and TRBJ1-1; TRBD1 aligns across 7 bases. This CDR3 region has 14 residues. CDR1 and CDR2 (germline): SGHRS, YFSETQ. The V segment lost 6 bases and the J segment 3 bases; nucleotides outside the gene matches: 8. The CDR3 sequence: CASKTDREDTEAFF. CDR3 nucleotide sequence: TGCGCCAGCAAAACAGACAGGGAGGACACTGAAGCTTTCTTT. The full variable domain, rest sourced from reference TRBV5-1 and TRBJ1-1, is KAGVTQTPRYLIKTRGQQVTLSCSPISGHRSVSWYQQTPGQGLQFLFEYFSETQRNKGNFPGRFSGRQFSNSRSEMNVSTLELGDSALYLCASKTDREDTEAFFGQGTRLTVV.

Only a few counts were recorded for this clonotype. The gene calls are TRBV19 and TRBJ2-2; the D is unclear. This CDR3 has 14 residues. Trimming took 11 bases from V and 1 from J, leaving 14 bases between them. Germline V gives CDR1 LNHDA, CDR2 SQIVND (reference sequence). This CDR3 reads CAVSASRNTGELFF. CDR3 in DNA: TGTGCCGTTTCCGCCTCCAGGAACACCGGGGAGCTGTTTTTT.

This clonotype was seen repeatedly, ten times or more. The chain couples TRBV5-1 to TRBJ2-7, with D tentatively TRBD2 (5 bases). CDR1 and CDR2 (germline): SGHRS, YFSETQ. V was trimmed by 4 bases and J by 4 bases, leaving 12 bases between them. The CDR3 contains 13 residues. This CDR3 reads CASSPGENYEQYF. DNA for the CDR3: TGCGCCAGCAGCCCCGGGGAAAATTACGAGCAGTACTTC.

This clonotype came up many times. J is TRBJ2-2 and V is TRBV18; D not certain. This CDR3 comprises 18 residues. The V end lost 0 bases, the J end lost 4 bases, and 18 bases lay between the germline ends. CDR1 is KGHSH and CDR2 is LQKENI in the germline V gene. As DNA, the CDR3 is TGTGCCAGCTCACCACCTTTGGCGAGACGTTCCTCCACCGGGGAGCTGTTTTTT. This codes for CASSPPLARRSSTGELFF.

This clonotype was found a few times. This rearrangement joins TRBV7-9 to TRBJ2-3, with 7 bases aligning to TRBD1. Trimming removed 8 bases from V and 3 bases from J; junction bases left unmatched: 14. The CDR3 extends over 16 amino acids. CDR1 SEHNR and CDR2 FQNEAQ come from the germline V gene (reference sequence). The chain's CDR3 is CASGRNMGQQTDTQYF. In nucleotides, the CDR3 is TGTGCCAGCGGCCGTAACATGGGACAGCAAACAGATACGCAGTATTTT.

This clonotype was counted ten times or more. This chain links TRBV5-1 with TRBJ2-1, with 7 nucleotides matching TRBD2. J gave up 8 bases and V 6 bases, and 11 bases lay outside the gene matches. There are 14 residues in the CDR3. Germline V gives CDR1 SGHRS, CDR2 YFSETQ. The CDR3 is CASKESGGRDEQFF. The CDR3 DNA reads TGCGCCAGCAAGGAGTCGGGGGGTAGAGATGAGCAGTTCTTC.

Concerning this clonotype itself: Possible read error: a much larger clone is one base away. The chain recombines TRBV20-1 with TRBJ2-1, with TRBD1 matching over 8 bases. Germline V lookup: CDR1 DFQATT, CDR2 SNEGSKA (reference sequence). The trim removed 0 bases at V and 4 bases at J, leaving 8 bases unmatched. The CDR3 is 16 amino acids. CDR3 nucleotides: TGCAGTGCTAGAGATATGAGACAGGGGCATTACAATGAGCAGTTCTTC. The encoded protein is CSARDMRQGHYNEQFF.

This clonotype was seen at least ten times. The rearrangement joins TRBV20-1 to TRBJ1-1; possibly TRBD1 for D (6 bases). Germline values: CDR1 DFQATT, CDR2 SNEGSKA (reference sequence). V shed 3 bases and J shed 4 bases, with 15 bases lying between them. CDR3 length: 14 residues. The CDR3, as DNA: TGCAGTGCTAGTACAGGGCCCCCGGCCACTGAAGCTTTCTTT. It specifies CSASTGPPATEAFF.

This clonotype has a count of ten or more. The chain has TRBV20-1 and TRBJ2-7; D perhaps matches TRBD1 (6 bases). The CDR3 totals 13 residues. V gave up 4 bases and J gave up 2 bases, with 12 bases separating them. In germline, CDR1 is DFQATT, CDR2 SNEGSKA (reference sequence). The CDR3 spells CSATDRSTYEQYF. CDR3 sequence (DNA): TGCAGTGCTACAGACAGGAGCACCTACGAGCAGTACTTC.

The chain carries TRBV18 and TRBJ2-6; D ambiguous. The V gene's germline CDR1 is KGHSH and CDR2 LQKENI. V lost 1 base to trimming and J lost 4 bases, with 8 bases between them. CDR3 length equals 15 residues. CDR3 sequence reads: CASSPRAGGANVLTF. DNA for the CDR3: TGTGCCAGCTCACCACGGGCAGGAGGGGCCAACGTCCTGACTTTC.

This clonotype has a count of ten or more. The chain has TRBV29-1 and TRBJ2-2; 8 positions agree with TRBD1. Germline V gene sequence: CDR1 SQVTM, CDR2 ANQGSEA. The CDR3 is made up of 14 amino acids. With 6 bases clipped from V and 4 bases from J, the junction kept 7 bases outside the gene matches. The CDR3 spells CSVLGQGVTGELFF. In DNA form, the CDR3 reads TGCAGCGTCCTCGGACAGGGTGTCACCGGGGAGCTGTTTTTT.

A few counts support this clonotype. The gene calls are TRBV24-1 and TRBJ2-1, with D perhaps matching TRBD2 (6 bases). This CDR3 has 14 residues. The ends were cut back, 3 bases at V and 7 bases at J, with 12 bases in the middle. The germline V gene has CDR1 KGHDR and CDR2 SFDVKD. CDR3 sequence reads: CATSDLDYGNEQFF. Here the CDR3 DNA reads TGTGCCACCAGTGATCTGGACTACGGTAATGAGCAGTTCTTC.

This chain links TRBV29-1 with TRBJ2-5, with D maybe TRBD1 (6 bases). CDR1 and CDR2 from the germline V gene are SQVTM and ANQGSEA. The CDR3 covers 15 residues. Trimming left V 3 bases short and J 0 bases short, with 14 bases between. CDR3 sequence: CSVEGASSYQETQYF. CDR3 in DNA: TGCAGCGTTGAGGGGGCTAGCTCGTACCAAGAGACCCAGTACTTC.

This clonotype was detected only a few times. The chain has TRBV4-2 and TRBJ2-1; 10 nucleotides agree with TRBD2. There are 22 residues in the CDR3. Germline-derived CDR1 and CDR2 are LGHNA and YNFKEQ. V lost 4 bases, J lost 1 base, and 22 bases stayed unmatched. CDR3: CASSPSGFRAGGPKRSYNEQFF. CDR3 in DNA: TGTGCCAGCAGCCCCTCTGGTTTCCGAGCGGGAGGGCCTAAAAGGTCCTACAATGAGCAGTTCTTC.